Listed below are T cell receptor beta chains from one sample, sequenced in a study of T cell responses to AZD1222 COVID-19 vaccine. Method: immunoSEQ multiplex PCR; TCRdb's copy keeps in-frame clones and lacks some. The sample includes tens of thousands of clones, around 92% seen only once; the top ten take roughly 2.8%. Here the sequenced sample was peripheral blood, taken on day 0 of MenACWY control vaccination. The source is an adult in good health. CDR3s include the opening cysteine and the closing phenylalanine or tryptophan. D genes are given only for firm matches. Some rows have no size entry. The others give once, few or many, or a class for an expanded clone.

V gene	D gene	clone size	CDR3 length	J gene	CDR3 protein	CDR3 DNA
TRBV5-1	TRBD1	NA	14	TRBJ2-7	CASSSGQESYEQYF	TGCGCCAGCAGCTCCGGACAGGAGAGCTACGAGCAGTACTTC
TRBV6-2/TRBV6-3	NA	NA	14	TRBJ1-3	CASSSGTPGNTIYF	TGTGCCAGCAGCTCCGGGACTCCTGGAAACACCATATATTTT
TRBV30	NA	NA	12	TRBJ1-3	CAWASSGNTIYF	TGTGCCTGGGCCTCAAGTGGAAACACCATATATTTT
TRBV12-3/TRBV12-4	NA	NA	12	TRBJ2-3	CASSLGKDTQYF	TGTGCCAGCAGTCTGGGGAAAGATACGCAGTATTTT
TRBV4-3	NA	NA	16	TRBJ1-5	CASSQDRFGKSQPQHF	TGCGCCAGCAGCCAAGACCGCTTTGGGAAAAGTCAGCCCCAGCATTTT
TRBV4-1	TRBD1	few	13	TRBJ2-7	CASSQTGGYEQYF	TGCGCCAGCAGCCAAACAGGGGGATACGAGCAGTACTTC
TRBV7-6	NA	once	18	TRBJ1-3	CASSLARRATLGGNTIYF	TGTGCCAGCAGCTTAGCGCGTAGGGCAACCCTAGGAGGAAACACCATATATTTT
TRBV18	TRBD1	NA	15	TRBJ2-7	CASSLIRDSSYEQYF	TGTGCCAGCTCACTGATCCGGGACAGCTCCTACGAGCAGTACTTC
TRBV24-1	TRBD1	NA	16	TRBJ2-5	CATSDPRTGQWETQYF	TGTGCCACCAGTGATCCGCGGACAGGGCAATGGGAGACCCAGTACTTC
TRBV5-1	NA	NA	14	TRBJ2-7	CASSPGTANDEQYF	TGCGCCAGCAGCCCCGGGACCGCGAACGACGAGCAGTACTTC
TRBV7-8	NA	NA	13	TRBJ2-5	CASSLGAVETQYF	TGTGCCAGCAGCTTAGGGGCTGTGGAGACCCAGTACTTC
TRBV19	NA	NA	14	TRBJ1-5	CASNDRYSNQPQHF	TGTGCCAGTAATGACAGATATAGCAATCAGCCCCAGCATTTT
TRBV2	NA	NA	14	TRBJ1-4	CASSEWEENEKLFF	TGTGCCAGCAGTGAGTGGGAAGAGAATGAAAAACTGTTTTTT
TRBV28	TRBD2	NA	16	TRBJ2-4	CASSVTGTSGQNIQYF	TGTGCCAGCAGCGTGACCGGGACTAGCGGGCAAAACATTCAGTACTTC
TRBV6-5	NA	few	15	TRBJ1-6	CASSYQSSYNSPLHF	TGTGCCAGCAGTTACCAGAGCTCCTATAATTCACCCCTCCACTTT
TRBV7-2	NA	NA	15	TRBJ1-4	CASSLQPSSHEKLFF	TGTGCCAGCAGCTTACAACCTTCTTCACATGAAAAACTGTTTTTT
TRBV5-4	NA	NA	15	TRBJ1-3	CASSLTGGSGNTIYF	TGTGCCAGCAGCTTGACCGGTGGCTCTGGAAACACCATATATTTT
TRBV4-1	NA	once	16	TRBJ1-5	CASSHMDTAGGQPQHF	TGCGCCAGCAGCCACATGGACACGGCGGGCGGTCAGCCCCAGCATTTT
TRBV5-6	TRBD2	NA	15	TRBJ2-1	CASSSPGLTANEQFF	TGTGCCAGCAGCTCTCCGGGACTAACAGCCAATGAGCAGTTCTTC
TRBV25-1	NA	NA	13	TRBJ1-6	CASSQPGNSPLHF	TGTGCCAGCAGTCAACCGGGGAATTCACCCCTCCACTTT
TRBV6-2/TRBV6-3	NA	NA	11	TRBJ2-1	CASSFGYEQFF	TGTGCCAGCAGTTTCGGTTATGAGCAGTTCTTC
TRBV19	NA	NA	14	TRBJ1-4	CASTTLRTNEKLFF	TGTGCCAGTACCACCCTGCGGACTAATGAAAAACTGTTTTTT